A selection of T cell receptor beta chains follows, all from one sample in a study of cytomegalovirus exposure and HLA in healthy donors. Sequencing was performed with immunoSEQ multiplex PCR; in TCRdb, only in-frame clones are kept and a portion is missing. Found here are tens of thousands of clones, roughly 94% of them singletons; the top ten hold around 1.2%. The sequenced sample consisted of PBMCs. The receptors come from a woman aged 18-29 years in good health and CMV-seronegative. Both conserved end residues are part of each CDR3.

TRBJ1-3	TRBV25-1	CASSDGWDRLSGNTIYF
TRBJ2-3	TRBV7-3	CASSTLAGSTDTQYF
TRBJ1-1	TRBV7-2	CASSLTGTEAEAFF
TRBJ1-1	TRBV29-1	CSVDKGVNTEAFF
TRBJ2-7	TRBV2	CASRRGSAGGYEQYF
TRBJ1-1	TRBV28	CASSSPGQLEAFF
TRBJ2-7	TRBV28	CASSLGGGWQYF
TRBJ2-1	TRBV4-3	CASSQSGGGNEQFF
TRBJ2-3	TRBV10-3	CAISDVPSPYTDTQYF
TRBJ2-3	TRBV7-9	CASSALTSGTDTQYF
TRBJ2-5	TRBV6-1	CASSEGGGRGRETQYF
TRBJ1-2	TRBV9	CASSVDTPPYGYTF
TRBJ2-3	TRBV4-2	CASSPLAVGSDTQYF
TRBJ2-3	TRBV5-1	CASSVGTGGDGTDTQYF
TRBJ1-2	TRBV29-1	CSVEFIPSDRGRAGYTF
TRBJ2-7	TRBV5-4	CASSLLQGADEQYF
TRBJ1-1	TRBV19	CASSPGTAGTEAFF
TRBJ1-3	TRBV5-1	CASSPGSGNTIYF
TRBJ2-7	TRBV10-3	CAISETTGTSGSVGRREQYF
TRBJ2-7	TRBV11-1	CASSQDRGREQYF
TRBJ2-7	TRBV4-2	CASSQEGTSGSREQYF
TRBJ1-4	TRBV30	CAWSLPQKEKLFF
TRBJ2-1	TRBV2	CASSYRGFAYNEQFF
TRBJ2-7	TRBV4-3	CASSQEFRTGGVYEQYF
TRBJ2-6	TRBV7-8	CASSPAGLDFSGANVLTF
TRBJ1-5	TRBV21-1	CASSKVNGTGGNQPQHF
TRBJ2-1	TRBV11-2	CASSLRSLPNNEQFF